The 11 T cell receptor beta chains below come from one sample, sequenced in a study of regulatory T cells in long-lasting Graves disease. Both iRepertoire HTBI primers and Arm-PCR of CDR3 regions were used to build the TCR beta libraries. MiXCR was run by TCRdb on the multiplex PCR reads, yielding one entry per CDR3 protein. The profile shows more than 300,000 distinct CDR3 sequences, 15% to 20% of them singletons. Regarding time point: newly diagnosed GD, antithyroid drugs for less than 3 months. The authors made the TCR library using RNA they extracted from PBMCs. These data are also associated with another study on T cells in Graves' hyperthyroidism and ophthalmopathy.

The sample in question was peripheral blood mononuclear cells (PBMCs), obtained at new diagnosis, from a patient treated with antithyroid drugs. These receptors were taken from a young woman with Graves disease.

This clonotype was counted ten times or more. The chain employs TRBV5-1 and TRBJ2-3; D gene uncertain. The V gene's germline CDR1 is SGHRS and CDR2 YFSETQ. The CDR3 extends over 15 amino acids. V shed 4 bases and J shed 4 bases, with 16 bases lying between them. The CDR3 DNA is TGCGCCAGCAGCCGGGTCTCGACCGGCGCAGATACGCAGTATTTT. Translation gives CASSRVSTGADTQYF.

This clonotype was observed once. This chain connects TRBV20-1 to TRBJ1-2; D gene unclear. The CDR3 contains 13 residues. The germline V gene has CDR1 DFQATT and CDR2 SNEGSKA (reference sequence). Deletions cut 6 bases from V and 1 base from J, with 12 bases between. CDR3 in DNA: TGCAGTGCCCCCCAACCTAGTAACTATGGCTACACCTTC. This encodes CSAPQPSNYGYTF.

This clonotype has a count of ten or more. The chain links TRBV5-1 to TRBJ2-2, with 8 bases that match TRBD2. Trimming cost V 4 bases and J 5 bases; bases outside gene matches: 7. This CDR3 is built from 15 residues. Per germline, CDR1 SGHRS and CDR2 YFSETQ. For the CDR3, the DNA is TGCGCCAGCAGCGACGCTAGCGGGCCAACCGGGGAGCTGTTTTTT. This codes for CASSDASGPTGELFF.

This clonotype was counted ten times or more. The chain is built from TRBV4-1 and TRBJ2-1; 8 nucleotides align to TRBD2. This CDR3 is 15 amino acids long. With V trimmed by 1 base and J by 6 bases, 5 bases remained unmatched. CDR1 is MGHRA, CDR2 YSYEKL, per germline. CDR3 residues: CASSQVAGRGNEQFF. The CDR3 DNA reads TGCGCCAGCAGCCAAGTTGCCGGGAGGGGCAATGAGCAGTTCTTC.

This clonotype was found a few times. The V gene is TRBV7-6, the J gene TRBJ1-2, with a weak D call TRBD1 (5 bases). There are 16 residues in the CDR3. The germline V gene has CDR1 SGHVS and CDR2 FNYEAQ. V was clipped by 2 bases and J by 2 bases, with 15 bases between them. The CDR3 loop is CASSLIIGAGNYGYTF. For the CDR3, the DNA is TGTGCCAGCAGCTTAATTATTGGGGCGGGGAACTATGGCTACACCTTC.

This clonotype was detected many times. The chain joins TRBV2 to TRBJ1-5; TRBD1 agrees at 8 bases. Germline V gene data show CDR1 as SNHLY and CDR2 as FYNNEI. The CDR3 totals 16 residues. J lost 2 bases, V lost 3 bases, and 6 bases had no gene match. In DNA form, the CDR3 reads TGTGCCAGCAGTGAGCCGGGGGGACAGGGCAATCAGCCCCAGCATTTT. It translates to CASSEPGGQGNQPQHF.

This clonotype has only a few counts. V usage is TRBV20-1 and J usage is TRBJ2-6, with D possibly TRBD1 on 5 matching bases. This CDR3 region has 18 residues. CDR1 is DFQATT and CDR2 is SNEGSKA in the germline V gene (reference sequence). V was clipped by 0 bases and J by 0 bases, with 15 bases between them. The CDR3 DNA reads TGCAGTGCTAGAGATCCTTACAGGTCGCTCTCTGGGGCCAACGTCCTGACTTTC. This gives the protein CSARDPYRSLSGANVLTF.

Written as DNA, the CDR3 is TGCAGCGTTGAAACATCCTTCACCGGGGAGCTGTTTTTT. This gives the protein CSVETSFTGELFF. V gene TRBV29-1 combines with J gene TRBJ2-2; D remains ambiguous. The germline gives CDR1 SQVTM, CDR2 ANQGSEA. Trimming pared 2 bases from V and 4 bases from J, leaving 8 bases between. The CDR3 sequence is 13 residues long.

This clonotype was found a few times. The chain links TRBV11-3 to TRBJ2-2; 8 bases map to TRBD2. The CDR3 spans 14 residues. V lost 5 bases and J lost 3; bases outside the gene matches: 2. Per the germline V gene, CDR1 is SGHNT and CDR2 is YENEEA. The CDR3, as DNA: TGTGCCAGCAGCCTCGGGAGGGACACCGGGGAGCTGTTTTTT. This gives the protein CASSLGRDTGELFF.

This clonotype was seen many times. The chain couples TRBV30 to TRBJ2-1; 9 bases map to TRBD2. The CDR3 totals 16 residues. J gave up 4 bases and V 6 bases, and 13 bases lay outside the gene matches. Per germline, CDR1 GTSNPN and CDR2 SVGIG (reference sequence). CDR3 region: CACSDPASGMYNEQFF. The CDR3 DNA reads TGTGCCTGTTCCGACCCCGCTAGCGGGATGTACAATGAGCAGTTCTTC.

The V call is TRBV5-1, the J call TRBJ2-1; D may be TRBD1 (6 bases). Germline loops: CDR1 SGHRS, CDR2 YFSETQ. V was cut by 4 bases and J by 9 bases, with 14 bases left in between. The CDR3 runs to 13 residues. CDR3 bases: TGCGCCAGCAGCCCGGACAGAAAGGGTGAGCAGTTCTTC. Encoded protein: CASSPDRKGEQFF. The whole variable domain, filled in from reference TRBV5-1 and TRBJ2-1, reads KAGVTQTPRYLIKTRGQQVTLSCSPISGHRSVSWYQQTPGQGLQFLFEYFSETQRNKGNFPGRFSGRQFSNSRSEMNVSTLELGDSALYLCASSPDRKGEQFFGPGTRLTVL.